The 18 T cell receptor beta chains given below trace back to one sample, sequenced in a study of T cell repertoires in cytomegalovirus infection. In TCRdb, the reads were re-called with MiXCR into one record per CDR3 protein. Here the sample spans around 120,000 distinct CDR3 sequences, roughly 39% being singletons. Antigen specificity for these receptors is unknown. Sequenced material: CD8+ T cells from cultured PBMCs, taken from culture after CMV antigen stimulation. These receptor sequences come from a human donor in good health (CMV status not recorded). Some clones in this sample may be carry-over from other donors' samples.

This clonotype appeared many times. This chain uses TRBV5-6 with TRBJ2-3; 8 nucleotides match TRBD2. Germline loops: CDR1 SGHDT, CDR2 YYEEEE. CDR3 length: 14 residues. J gave up 2 bases and V 4 bases, and 3 bases lay outside the gene matches. CDR3 nucleotides: TGTGCCAGCAGCAAGGGACTAGACACAGATACGCAGTATTTT. As protein: CASSKGLDTDTQYF.

The rearrangement joins TRBV2 to TRBJ2-3; D is unclear. Germline CDR1 is SNHLY and CDR2 is FYNNEI. This CDR3 region has 15 residues. Trimming left V 3 bases short and J 4 bases short, with 14 bases between. CDR3 amino acids: CASSDVLPTPDTQYF. The DNA for the CDR3 is TGTGCCAGCAGTGACGTCTTACCGACCCCAGATACGCAGTATTTT.

The chain carries TRBV19 and TRBJ2-7; 9 bases align to TRBD1. The germline gives CDR1 LNHDA, CDR2 SQIVND (reference sequence). This CDR3 spans 14 amino acids. V lost 5 bases and J lost 2; bases outside the gene matches: 4. The CDR3 sequence is CASSQGQGPYEQYF. CDR3 DNA: TGTGCCAGTAGTCAAGGACAGGGGCCCTACGAGCAGTACTTC. Based on the CDR3 plus reference TRBV19 and TRBJ2-7, the full variable domain is DGGITQSPKYLFRKEGQNVTLSCEQNLNHDAMYWYRQDPGQGLRLIYYSQIVNDFQKGDIAEGYSVSREKKESFPLTVTSAQKNPTAFYLCASSQGQGPYEQYFGPGTRLTVT.

This clonotype was observed many times. The CDR3 region has the DNA TGTGCCAGCAGCTCAAGGGTAACCGGGGAGCTGTTTTTT. Translating it yields CASSSRVTGELFF. The chain recombines TRBV13 with TRBJ2-2, with D unclear. CDR1 PRHDT and CDR2 FYEKMQ come from the germline V gene (reference sequence). V lost 4 bases and J lost 5, with 8 bases in between. CDR3 length: 13 amino acids.

The chain combines TRBV11-2 with TRBJ2-1, with 11 nucleotides matching TRBD1. The CDR3 runs to 18 residues. With V trimmed by 7 bases and J by 4 bases, 15 bases remained unmatched. The V gene's germline CDR1 is SGHAT and CDR2 FQNNGV. The CDR3 reads CASTLLMDRGLRYNEQFF. The CDR3 DNA reads TGTGCCAGCACTCTGTTGATGGACAGGGGGCTTCGGTACAATGAGCAGTTCTTC.

The gene calls are TRBV7-3 and TRBJ1-1, with 11 bases aligning to TRBD1. J was trimmed by 4 bases and V by 5 bases; bases with no gene match: 12. The CDR3 totals 17 residues. Germline assignment: CDR1 SGHTA and CDR2 FQGTGA. CDR3: CASSPTGTGGGGTEAFF. The DNA of the CDR3 is TGTGCCAGCAGCCCGACAGGGACAGGGGGAGGCGGCACTGAAGCTTTCTTT.

This clonotype appeared a few times. The V and J genes are TRBV4-1 and TRBJ2-7; no clear D. Looked up from germline, CDR1 is MGHRA and CDR2 is YSYEKL. CDR3 size: 12 residues. Trimming cost V 1 base and J 5 bases, with 6 bases left between them. The CDR3 sequence is CASSQGLDEQYF. In nucleotides, the CDR3 is TGCGCCAGCAGCCAAGGTTTAGACGAGCAGTACTTC.

The V and J genes are TRBV2 and TRBJ2-3, with 12 bases identical to TRBD2. Germline CDR1 reads SNHLY; CDR2 reads FYNNEI. The CDR3 contains 13 residues. Germline trimming cut 10 bases from V and 5 bases from J; bases unmatched to any gene: 4. The CDR3 protein is CATPSGGGDTQYF. The CDR3 DNA reads as TGTGCCACACCTAGCGGGGGGGGAGATACGCAGTATTTT. The full variable domain, completed using reference TRBV2 and TRBJ2-3, is EPEVTQTPSHQVTQMGQEVILRCVPISNHLYFYWYRQILGQKVEFLVSFYNNEISEKSEIFDDQFSVERPDGSNFTLKIRSTKLEDSAMYFCATPSGGGDTQYFGPGTRLTVL.

The V gene is TRBV12-3 or TRBV12-4, the J gene TRBJ1-1, with D maybe TRBD1 (5 bases). This CDR3 is built from 12 residues. V lost 7 bases, J lost 7 bases, and 13 bases lay in between. The DNA for the CDR3 is TGTGCCAGCACCCTTGGGACGGTTGAAGCTTTCTTT. Translated: CASTLGTVEAFF.

This clonotype was detected a few times. V is TRBV10-3 and J is TRBJ2-1; the D gene is possibly TRBD1 (6 bases). V shed 2 bases and J shed 2 bases, with 13 bases lying between them. Germline V gene data show CDR1 as ENHRY and CDR2 as SYGVKD. This CDR3 is built from 16 residues. CDR3 in amino acids: CAISEGTGPPYNEQFF. The CDR3 nucleotides read TGTGCCATCAGTGAGGGCACAGGGCCCCCCTACAATGAGCAGTTCTTC.

This clonotype was picked up many times. V is TRBV12-3 or TRBV12-4 and J is TRBJ1-3; D not certain. Trimming stripped 11 bases from V and 0 bases from J, with 14 bases between. The CDR3 is made up of 14 amino acids. This CDR3 is CASFKGSSGNTIYF. CDR3 sequence (DNA): TGTGCCTCTTTTAAGGGATCCTCTGGAAACACCATATATTTT.

V is TRBV4-1 and J is TRBJ2-1; 8 nucleotides agree with TRBD2. CDR3 length: 15 amino acids. CDR1 is MGHRA and CDR2 is YSYEKL in the germline V gene. J was trimmed by 4 bases and V by 3 bases; bases with no gene match: 5. The CDR3 DNA is TGCGCCAGCAGCCACCTCGGGGGGGATTACAATGAGCAGTTCTTC. As protein: CASSHLGGDYNEQFF.

Of note for this clonotype: A much more abundant neighbour one base away suggests this may be a read error. The chain couples TRBV13 to TRBJ2-5; 8 nucleotides align to TRBD1. J gave up 2 bases and V 5 bases, and 4 bases lay outside the gene matches. The CDR3 length is 14 residues. The germline V gene has CDR1 PRHDT and CDR2 FYEKMQ (reference sequence). The CDR3: CASSVRGRQETQYF. Written as DNA, the CDR3 is TGTGCCAGCAGCGTCAGGGGGCGGCAAGAGACCCAGTACTTC. Full variable domain (rest looked up from reference TRBV13 and TRBJ2-5): AAGVIQSPRHLIKEKRETATLKCYPIPRHDTVYWYQQGPGQDPQFLISFYEKMQSDKGSIPDRFSAQQFSDYHSELNMSSLELGDSALYFCASSVRGRQETQYFGPGTRLLVL.

This chain joins TRBV2 and TRBJ2-5; D possibly uses TRBD1 or TRBD2 (5 bases each). V lost 7 bases and J 5 bases, leaving 11 bases between the germline ends. In germline, CDR1 is SNHLY, CDR2 FYNNEI. This CDR3 spans 12 amino acids. CDR3 residues: CASMRGAETQYF. CDR3 nucleotide sequence: TGTGCCAGCATGAGGGGCGCCGAGACCCAGTACTTC.

This clonotype appeared a few times. J is TRBJ1-5 and V is TRBV7-2; D unclear. V was pared by 5 bases and J by 11 bases, with 13 bases between. The CDR3 runs to 12 residues. The germline V gene encodes CDR1 SGHTA and CDR2 FQGNSA. The CDR3 coding sequence is TGTGCCAGCAGCCCCGAGGGATTGACCCAGCATTTT. Translated, it gives CASSPEGLTQHF.

This clonotype came up a few times. This chain links TRBV2 with TRBJ2-3; TRBD1 is a possible D gene (5 bases). The germline CDR1 and CDR2 sequences are SNHLY and FYNNEI. The V gene lost 7 bases and the J gene lost 3 bases, with 17 bases spanning the gap. The CDR3 totals 15 residues. The CDR3, as DNA: TGTGCCAGCACCCCGTGGGCCCAGGGTACAGATACGCAGTATTTT. Translation: CASTPWAQGTDTQYF.

The chain employs TRBV20-1 and TRBJ2-3; 9 bases map to TRBD1. The V and J ends lost 0 bases and 3 bases, in that order; junction bases with no gene match: 4. Germline CDR1 reads DFQATT; CDR2 reads SNEGSKA (reference sequence). The CDR3 runs to 15 residues. In DNA, the CDR3 is TGCAGTGCTAGAGAAGGGACAGGGTCGACAGATACGCAGTATTTT. Protein product: CSAREGTGSTDTQYF.

The rearrangement uses TRBV7-9 and TRBJ1-1, with D possibly being TRBD1 (5 bases). The CDR3 length is 13 residues. CDR1 SEHNR and CDR2 FQNEAQ come from the germline V gene (reference sequence). Written as DNA, the CDR3 is TGTGCGGGGTGGACAAACAACCCCACTGAAGCTTTCTTT. This encodes CAGWTNNPTEAFF.